This T cell receptor beta chain was retrieved from a study of blood T cell repertoires in COVID-19. Clones were read by immunoSEQ multiplex PCR, and TCRdb kept only the in-frame ones, dropping some. The sample consists of roughly 180,000 clones, roughly 80% of them appearing once. The participants were between about 18 and 100 years old and came from about two dozen US areas. Sequenced sample: PBMCs or T cells enriched from blood (not recorded which). This TCR derives from a man aged 50 or older who had recovered from COVID-19.

CDR3 in amino acids: CASTLGGRVTYEQYF. The DNA of the CDR3 is TGTGCCAGCACTCTCGGGGGGAGGGTCACCTACGAGCAGTACTTC. V gene TRBV6-1 combines with J gene TRBJ2-7; 7 nucleotides agree with TRBD2. The CDR3 length is 15 residues. The V and J ends lost 7 bases and 2 bases, in that order; junction bases with no gene match: 11. The germline gives CDR1 MNHNS, CDR2 SASEGT.